This T cell receptor beta chain appears in the sequencing data of a study of blood T cell repertoires in COVID-19 (dated by TCRdb to the early 2020s). With respect to the entire study: Samples covering the acute and convalescent phases of COVID-19 were provided by collaborators in the United States, Italy and Spain. The material from the prospective study consisted of cDNA or gDNA derived from T cells, B-cell-depleted T cells, or PBMCs. Samples were obtained from the ongoing ImmuneRACE study (first 160 participants) and from some 1,200 subjects provided by 6 global collaborators. The repertoires were made available in a free public database intended to serve as a resource for research on the immune response to SARS-CoV-2. The dataset comprised deeply sampled blood TCRbeta repertoires from subjects exposed to, actively infected with, or recovered from COVID-19. Where available, HLA class I and class II types were obtained from metadata supplied by the sample provider rather than from assay-based typing. Nearly every sample came with metadata listing a de-identified subject ID, COVID-19 status, age in years and sex. What the research found in general, with its limitations: Clinical and demographic metadata were provided uncurated, with the amount varying by source and participant.

With respect to this clone: The antigen this receptor binds is unknown. Within one base of it there is no much larger clone, and no base qualities were kept.

Collaborating institutions collected whole blood in K2EDTA tubes following their own protocols. For TCRbeta analysis, collaborators shipped samples as frozen whole blood, isolated PBMCs, or DNA extracted from either of those sample types. TCRbeta CDR3 regions were amplified from genomic DNA by means of the immunoSEQ Assay, a bias-controlled multiplex PCR. Processing in the source paper ran as follows. The number of nucleated cells in each sample was estimated from the amplification of reference gene primers within the assay. To quantify the absolute abundance of each unique TCRbeta CDR3 rearrangement, sequence reads were collapsed and filtered. For each sample, productive Simpson clonality was calculated as the square root of Simpson's diversity index across productive rearrangements. The immuneACCESS repertoire file appears here via TCRdb, limited to in-frame rearrangements. These files lack a portion of the clones; in checked studies, under half of the deficit traces to unresolved V genes, and the cause of the others is not known. The DNA gave D and trimming, while V, J and clone size come from that table. Here the sample has approximately 99,000 clones; about 86% occur a single time. Jointly, the top ten make up roughly 13% of the sample.

The sequencing sample was made of peripheral blood. The TCR comes from a woman aged 60-75 years in a cohort sampled during active or convalescent COVID-19.

The CDR3 reads as follows: CASSEWTSGAYEQYF. In nucleotide form, the sequence is TGTGCCAGCAGTGAATGGACTAGCGGAGCCTACGAGCAGTACTTC. The receptor chain draws on TRBV6-1 and TRBJ2-7; 10 nucleotides in the junction match TRBD2. From its cysteine to its phenylalanine, the CDR3 spans 15 amino acids. Only the CDR3 DNA is retained, 45 bases long and in frame from the first base. The germline V gene supplies CDR1 MNHNS and CDR2 SASEGT. The germline V and J ends show losses of 2 bases and 2 bases respectively, and no gene match explains 3 bases of the junction.